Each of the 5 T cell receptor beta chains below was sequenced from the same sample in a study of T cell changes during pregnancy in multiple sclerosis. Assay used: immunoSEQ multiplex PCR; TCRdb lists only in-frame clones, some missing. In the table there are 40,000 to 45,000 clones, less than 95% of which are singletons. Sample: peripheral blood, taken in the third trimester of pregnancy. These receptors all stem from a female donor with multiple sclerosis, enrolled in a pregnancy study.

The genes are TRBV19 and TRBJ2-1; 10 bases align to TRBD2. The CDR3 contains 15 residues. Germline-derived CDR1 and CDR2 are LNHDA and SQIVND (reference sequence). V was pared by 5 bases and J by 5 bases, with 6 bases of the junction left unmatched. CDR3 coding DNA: TGTGCCAGTAGTTTTCGGACTAGCGGCCACAATGAGCAGTTCTTC. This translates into CASSFRTSGHNEQFF.

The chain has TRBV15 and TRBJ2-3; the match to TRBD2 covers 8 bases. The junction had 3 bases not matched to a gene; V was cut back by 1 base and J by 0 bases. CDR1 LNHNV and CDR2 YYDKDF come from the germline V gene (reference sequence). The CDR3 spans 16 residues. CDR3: CATSRAGGLSTDTQYF. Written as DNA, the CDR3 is TGTGCCACCAGCAGAGCGGGGGGGCTTAGCACAGATACGCAGTATTTT.

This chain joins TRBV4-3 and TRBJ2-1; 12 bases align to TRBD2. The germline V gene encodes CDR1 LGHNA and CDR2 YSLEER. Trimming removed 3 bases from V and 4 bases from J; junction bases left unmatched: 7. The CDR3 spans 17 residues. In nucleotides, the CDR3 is TGCGCCAGCAGCCAGCCGACTAGCGGGGGCGATTACAATGAGCAGTTCTTC. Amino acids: CASSQPTSGGDYNEQFF.

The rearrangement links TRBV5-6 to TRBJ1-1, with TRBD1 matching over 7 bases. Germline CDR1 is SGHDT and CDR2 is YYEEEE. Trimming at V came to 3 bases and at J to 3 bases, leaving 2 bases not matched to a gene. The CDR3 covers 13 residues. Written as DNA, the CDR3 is TGTGCCAGCAGCTACCAGGGGGACACTGAAGCTTTCTTT. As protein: CASSYQGDTEAFF.

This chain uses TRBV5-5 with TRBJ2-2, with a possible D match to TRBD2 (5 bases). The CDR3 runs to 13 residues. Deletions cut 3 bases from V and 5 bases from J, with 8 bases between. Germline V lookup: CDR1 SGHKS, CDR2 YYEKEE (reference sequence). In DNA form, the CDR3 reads TGTGCCAGCAGCTCCCGGGATACCGGGGAGCTGTTTTTT. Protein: CASSSRDTGELFF.